One sample yielded the 20 T cell receptor beta chains listed below, sequenced in a study of blood T cells in healthy people across ages. A J-beta primer mix and a sample-barcoded 5' primer were used in a second PCR of roughly 6 to 11 cycles. TCRdb redid the calling of the 5' RACE reads with MiXCR, one entry per CDR3 protein. The sample contains hundreds of thousands of distinct CDR3 sequences, about 21% of which appear only once. What was sequenced was blood. Source of these receptors: a man in his sixties or seventies in good health.

The genes are TRBV6-1 and TRBJ2-5; tentatively, D is TRBD2 (5 bases). With the DNA end fitting TRBJ2-7 better, the J assignment may be wrong. CDR1 is MNHNS, CDR2 SASEGT, per germline. CDR3 size: 13 residues. In DNA form, the CDR3 reads TGTGCCAGCAATGATCTCGGGGTTGGCGAGCAGTACTTC. Its protein is CASNDLGVGEQYF.

The chain uses TRBV7-2 and TRBJ2-7, with D possibly matching TRBD1 (5 bases). V lost 3 bases and J 6 bases, leaving 9 bases between the germline ends. The CDR3 has 12 residues. Germline values: CDR1 SGHTA, CDR2 FQGNSA. The CDR3 loop is CASSFQGAEQYF. CDR3 DNA sequence: TGTGCCAGCAGCTTCCAGGGTGCCGAGCAGTACTTC.

The chain carries TRBV20-1 and TRBJ1-5; D unclear. The V and J ends lost 0 bases and 1 base respectively, with 7 bases between them. The CDR3 has 14 residues. In germline, CDR1 is DFQATT, CDR2 SNEGSKA (reference sequence). CDR3 nucleotides: TGCAGTGCTAGAGAGGGGTGGAGCAATCAGCCCCAGCATTTT. Protein sequence: CSAREGWSNQPQHF.

This clonotype was observed a few times. The chain carries TRBV4-1 and TRBJ1-6; no clear D. The V end lost 1 base, the J end lost 18 bases, and 16 bases lay between the germline ends. Germline V gene data show CDR1 as MGHRA and CDR2 as YSYEKL. The CDR3 spans 13 residues. The CDR3 nucleotides read TGCGCCAGCAGCCAAGTCCACAACGCCCTGACCCACTTT. Its translation: CASSQVHNALTHF.

This clonotype was seen repeatedly, ten times or more. One end of the junction is discordant with germline, which a read error may explain. The V gene is TRBV7-3, the J gene TRBJ2-1, with 10 nucleotides matching TRBD1. Looked up from germline, CDR1 is SGHTA and CDR2 is FQGTGA. CDR3 size: 18 residues. DNA of the CDR3: TGTGCCAGCAGCATAACCGGGACGGGACAGGGGAAGGGCAATGAGCAGTTCTTC. Translation: CASSITGTGQGKGNEQFF.

At least ten counts were recorded for this clonotype. The chain uses TRBV20-1 and TRBJ1-4, with 10 bases that match TRBD1. CDR3 length: 14 residues. Germline trimming cut 5 bases from V and 6 bases from J; bases unmatched to any gene: 6. Germline CDR1 and CDR2: DFQATT and SNEGSKA (reference sequence). CDR3 bases: TGCAGTGCTGAGACAGGGGGCGCGTATGAAAAACTGTTTTTT. Protein product: CSAETGGAYEKLFF.

This clonotype was counted once. The J gene is TRBJ2-2, the V gene TRBV28, with D possibly matching TRBD1 (5 bases). The CDR3 runs 15 residues. The V gene lost 5 bases and the J gene lost 6 bases, with 16 bases spanning the gap. The V gene's germline CDR1 is MDHEN and CDR2 SYDVKM. In nucleotides, the CDR3 is TGTGCCAGCAGTCTACATCCCAGGGAAGCCGGGGAGCTGTTTTTT. Protein: CASSLHPREAGELFF. The full variable domain, completed using reference TRBV28 and TRBJ2-2, is DVKVTQSSRYLVKRTGEKVFLECVQDMDHENMFWYRQDPGLGLRLIYFSYDVKMKEKGDIPEGYSVSREKKERFSLILESASTNQTSMYLCASSLHPREAGELFFGEGSRLTVL.

The CDR3: CSAKSRLSYEQYF. The CDR3 bases are TGCAGTGCTAAGTCTCGGCTCTCCTACGAGCAGTACTTC. This rearrangement joins TRBV20-1 to TRBJ2-7, with D unresolved. V lost 4 bases to trimming and J lost 0 bases, with 10 bases between them. The germline CDR1 and CDR2 sequences are DFQATT and SNEGSKA (reference sequence). CDR3 size: 13 residues.

This clonotype was counted a few times. The chain carries TRBV29-1 and TRBJ1-1; perhaps TRBD1 as D (5 bases). The ends were cut back, 4 bases at V and 4 bases at J, with 7 bases in the middle. The CDR3 consists of 11 residues. Germline V gene sequence: CDR1 SQVTM, CDR2 ANQGSEA. The CDR3 reads CSVGGFTEAFF. DNA for the CDR3: TGCAGCGTTGGGGGGTTCACTGAAGCTTTCTTT.

This clonotype was recorded a few times. The chain links TRBV10-3 to TRBJ2-3; 8 bases map to TRBD2. The CDR3 is made up of 15 amino acids. Germline V gene sequence: CDR1 ENHRY, CDR2 SYGVKD. After removal of 2 bases from V and 2 bases from J, the junction contained 3 bases not matched to a gene. This CDR3 reads CAISEREGLTDTQYF. The CDR3 DNA reads TGTGCCATCAGTGAGCGGGAGGGCCTCACAGATACGCAGTATTTT.

This clonotype was observed a handful of times. This chain links TRBV6-6 with TRBJ1-4; D possibly corresponds to TRBD1 (6 bases). V gave up 5 bases and J gave up 7 bases, with 17 bases separating them. The CDR3 runs to 15 residues. The germline V gene encodes CDR1 MNHNY and CDR2 SVGAGI (reference sequence). CDR3 nucleotide sequence: TGTGCCAGCAGTCCCCAGACAGGCTCCGGTGAAAAACTGTTTTTT. This sequence encodes CASSPQTGSGEKLFF.

A few counts support this clonotype. The chain has TRBV4-1 and TRBJ1-1; the match to TRBD1 covers 7 bases. V lost 8 bases to trimming and J lost 2 bases; unmatched junction nucleotides: 11. The CDR3 loop spans 15 amino acids. The V gene's germline CDR1 is MGHRA and CDR2 YSYEKL. Written as DNA, the CDR3 is TGCGCCAGCGGCGAATGGGACAGAACTAACACTGAAGCTTTCTTT. This codes for CASGEWDRTNTEAFF.

V gene TRBV3-1 combines with J gene TRBJ2-5; no reliable D call. The CDR3 sequence is 15 residues long. Germline values: CDR1 LGHDT, CDR2 YNNKEL (reference sequence). Deletions cut 3 bases from V and 5 bases from J, with 16 bases between. For the CDR3, the DNA is TGTGCCAGCAGCCAGATGGAACGGGTTGGGGAGACCCAGTACTTC. It specifies CASSQMERVGETQYF.

The chain combines TRBV5-1 with TRBJ2-5, with 9 bases fitting TRBD1. Per germline, CDR1 SGHRS and CDR2 YFSETQ. V was pared by 6 bases and J by 5 bases, with 11 bases of the junction left unmatched. This CDR3 is 15 amino acids long. The CDR3 loop reads CASTRLGTGHETQYF. The DNA for the CDR3 is TGCGCCAGCACCCGACTAGGGACAGGGCATGAGACCCAGTACTTC.

This clonotype was picked up a small number of times. The chain combines TRBV7-2 with TRBJ2-1; 8 nucleotides align to TRBD1. V dropped 5 bases and J dropped 5; count of bases not matched to a gene: 8. Germline CDR1 is SGHTA and CDR2 is FQGNSA. The CDR3 has 15 amino acids. The CDR3 protein is CASSVGQGRNNEQFF. CDR3 DNA: TGTGCCAGCAGCGTCGGACAGGGAAGGAACAATGAGCAGTTCTTC. Using reference TRBV7-2 and TRBJ2-1 for the parts outside the CDR3, the full variable domain is GAGVSQSPSNKVTEKGKDVELRCDPISGHTALYWYRQSLGQGLEFLIYFQGNSAPDKSGLPSDRFSAERTGGSVSTLTIQRTQQEDSAVYLCASSVGQGRNNEQFFGPGTRLTVL.

The J gene is TRBJ2-3, the V gene TRBV11-1, with D possibly matching TRBD1 (5 bases). The V end lost 5 bases, the J end lost 2 bases, and 11 bases lay between the germline ends. CDR1 is SGHAT, CDR2 FQDESV, per germline (reference sequence). This CDR3 is built from 14 residues. The CDR3 sequence: CASSPDIYTDTQYF. DNA for the CDR3: TGTGCCAGCAGCCCGGACATTTACACAGATACGCAGTATTTT.

The chain uses TRBV6-5 and TRBJ2-5, with D unclear. The germline CDR1 and CDR2 sequences are MNHEY and SVGAGI. Trimming stripped 9 bases from V and 1 base from J, with 6 bases between. The CDR3 loop spans 11 amino acids. CDR3 nucleotide sequence: TGTGCCAGGATCTCCCAAGAGACCCAGTACTTC. Translating it yields CARISQETQYF.

This clonotype turned up a few times. The chain joins TRBV5-6 to TRBJ1-4; TRBD1 is a possible D gene (6 bases). The CDR3 has 15 amino acids. Germline V gives CDR1 SGHDT, CDR2 YYEEEE. Trimming left V 4 bases short and J 6 bases short, with 16 bases between. CDR3 loop: CASSHRQEGDEKLFF. The CDR3 DNA reads TGTGCCAGCAGCCATAGACAGGAGGGTGATGAAAAACTGTTTTTT.

This clonotype was detected a few times. This chain connects TRBV2 to TRBJ2-4, with 7 nucleotides matching TRBD1. The CDR3 totals 17 residues. CDR1 and CDR2 (germline): SNHLY, FYNNEI. Trimming took 6 bases from V and 6 from J; bases not matched to a gene: 17. The CDR3, as DNA: TGTGCCAGCAGCGCGAGCCCTGGACAGGCCGGCGGAAACATTCAGTACTTC. It yields the protein CASSASPGQAGGNIQYF. The variable domain in full, completed from reference TRBV2 and TRBJ2-4, reads EPEVTQTPSHQVTQMGQEVILRCVPISNHLYFYWYRQILGQKVEFLVSFYNNEISEKSEIFDDQFSVERPDGSNFTLKIRSTKLEDSAMYFCASSASPGQAGGNIQYFGAGTRLSVL.

The CDR3 loop is CASSLDGPVLAGVLQETQYF. The CDR3 DNA is TGTGCCAGCAGCTTAGATGGTCCCGTTCTAGCGGGAGTACTTCAAGAGACCCAGTACTTC. The chain is built from TRBV11-2 and TRBJ2-5; 10 bases line up with TRBD2. This CDR3 has 20 amino acids. The junction had 15 bases not matched to a gene; V was cut back by 0 bases and J by 2 bases. Germline-derived CDR1 and CDR2 are SGHAT and FQNNGV. The full variable domain, completed using reference TRBV11-2 and TRBJ2-5, is EAGVAQSPRYKIIEKRQSVAFWCNPISGHATLYWYQQILGQGPKLLIQFQNNGVVDDSQLPKDRFSAERLKGVDSTLKIQPAKLEDSAVYLCASSLDGPVLAGVLQETQYFGPGTRLLVL.